The entry below gives a single T cell receptor (beta chain) sequence along with its context. The CDR3 totals 14 residues. Germline CDR1 LNHDA, CDR2 SQIVND (reference sequence). The V end was cut by 5 bases, the J end by 0 bases, with 10 bases between. This sample is drawn from a study of blood T cell repertoires in COVID-19. The data were produced by immunoSEQ multiplex PCR, yet TCRdb's version contains in-frame clones alone and is incomplete. The sample has 250,000 to 300,000 clones; 80% to 90% are singletons. Material: peripheral blood. The TCR originated in a man between 35 and 55 years old with acute or convalescent COVID-19. The chain carries TRBV19 and TRBJ1-1; D remains ambiguous. The CDR3 region is CASSHGLMNTEAFF. In nucleotides, the CDR3 is TGTGCCAGTAGTCACGGTTTGATGAACACTGAAGCTTTCTTT.